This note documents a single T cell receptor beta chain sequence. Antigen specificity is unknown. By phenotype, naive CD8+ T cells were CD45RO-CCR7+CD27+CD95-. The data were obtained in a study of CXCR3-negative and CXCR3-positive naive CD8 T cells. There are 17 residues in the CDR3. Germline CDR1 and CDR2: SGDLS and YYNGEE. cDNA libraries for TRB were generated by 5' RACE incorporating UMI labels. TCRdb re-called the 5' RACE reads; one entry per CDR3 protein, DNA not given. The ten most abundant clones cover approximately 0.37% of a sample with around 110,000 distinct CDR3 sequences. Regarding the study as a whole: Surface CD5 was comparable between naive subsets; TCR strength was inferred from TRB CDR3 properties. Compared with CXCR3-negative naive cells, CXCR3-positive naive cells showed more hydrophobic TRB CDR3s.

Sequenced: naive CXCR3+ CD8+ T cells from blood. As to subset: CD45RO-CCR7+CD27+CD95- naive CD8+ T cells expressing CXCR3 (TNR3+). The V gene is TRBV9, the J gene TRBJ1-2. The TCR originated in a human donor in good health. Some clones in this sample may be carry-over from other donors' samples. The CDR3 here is CASSVVGATEANYGYTF.